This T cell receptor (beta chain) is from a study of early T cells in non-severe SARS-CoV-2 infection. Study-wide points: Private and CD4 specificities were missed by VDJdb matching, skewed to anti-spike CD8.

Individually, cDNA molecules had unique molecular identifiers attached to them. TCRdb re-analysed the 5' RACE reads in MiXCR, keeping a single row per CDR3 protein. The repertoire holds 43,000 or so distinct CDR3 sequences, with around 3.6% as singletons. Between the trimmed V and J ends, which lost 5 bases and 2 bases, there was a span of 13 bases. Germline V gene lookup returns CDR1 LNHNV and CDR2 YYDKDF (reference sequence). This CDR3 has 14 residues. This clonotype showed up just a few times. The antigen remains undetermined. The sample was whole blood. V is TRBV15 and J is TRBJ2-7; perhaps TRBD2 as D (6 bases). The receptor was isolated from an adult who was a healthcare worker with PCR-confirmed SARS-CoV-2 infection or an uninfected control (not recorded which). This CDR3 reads CATSLRELTYEQYF. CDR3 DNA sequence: TGTGCCACCAGCTTACGGGAGCTGACCTACGAGCAGTACTTC.